The rows below give T cell receptor beta chains drawn from one sample of a study of blood T cell repertoires in COVID-19. Assay: immunoSEQ multiplex PCR; the TCRdb copy retains only in-frame clones and omits some. The table lists roughly 60,000 clones, about 85% of them singletons, with roughly 9.1% in the top ten. Sequenced material: peripheral blood. The source of these receptors is a human donor with acute or convalescent COVID-19. The donor label of this sample is uncertain. CDR3s include the opening cysteine and the closing phenylalanine or tryptophan. The D gene is left open where the match is weak. Clone sizes are given selectively: once, few, many, or a class where the clone is expanded.

v_gene: TRBV13
j_gene: TRBJ2-1
len: 16
d_gene: .
abundance: .
CDR3nt: TGTGCCAGCAGCTTAGATTCGGGAGACACCTACAATGAGCAGTTCTTC
CDR3aa: CASSLDSGDTYNEQFF

v_gene: TRBV4-2
j_gene: TRBJ1-2
len: 17
d_gene: TRBD1
abundance: .
CDR3nt: TGTGCCAGCAGCCAAGATAGGTCGACAGGGGGTAACTATGGCTACACCTTC
CDR3aa: CASSQDRSTGGNYGYTF

v_gene: TRBV6-7
j_gene: TRBJ2-5
len: 17
d_gene: TRBD2
abundance: .
CDR3nt: TGTGCCAGCAGTTCCCCAGCCCTAGCGGGGGGCCCGGAGACCCAGTACTTC
CDR3aa: CASSSPALAGGPETQYF

v_gene: TRBV7-9
j_gene: TRBJ2-3
len: 12
d_gene: .
abundance: .
CDR3nt: TGTGCCAGCAGCTTGGAGGGTGGTACGCAGTATTTT
CDR3aa: CASSLEGGTQYF

v_gene: TRBV2
j_gene: TRBJ2-5
len: 16
d_gene: TRBD1
abundance: once
CDR3nt: TGTGCCAGCAGTGCCGACAGGGGGGGTGGCCAAGAGACCCAGTACTTC
CDR3aa: CASSADRGGGQETQYF

v_gene: TRBV4-1
j_gene: TRBJ2-4
len: 16
d_gene: TRBD2
abundance: .
CDR3nt: TGCGCCAGCAGCCACGGGAGGAAGGGAGTGTTAAACATTCAGTACTTC
CDR3aa: CASSHGRKGVLNIQYF

v_gene: TRBV28
j_gene: TRBJ1-4
len: 14
d_gene: TRBD1
abundance: .
CDR3nt: TGTGCCAGCACCACGGACAGGGGTGGTCGGAAACTGTTTTTT
CDR3aa: CASTTDRGGRKLFF

v_gene: TRBV19
j_gene: TRBJ1-2
len: 13
d_gene: .
abundance: .
CDR3nt: TGTGCCAGTAGTATGACCGGGGAATCGGGCTACACCTTC
CDR3aa: CASSMTGESGYTF

v_gene: TRBV18
j_gene: TRBJ1-4
len: 14
d_gene: .
abundance: .
CDR3nt: TGTGCCAGCTCACCACGGGCCAGGGAAGGAAAACTGTTTTTT
CDR3aa: CASSPRAREGKLFF

v_gene: TRBV27
j_gene: TRBJ1-1
len: 15
d_gene: .
abundance: .
CDR3nt: TGTGCCAGCAGTTCTCCATCGGTGTGGGGAGCTGAAGCTTTCTTT
CDR3aa: CASSSPSVWGAEAFF

v_gene: TRBV23-1
j_gene: TRBJ2-1
len: 19
d_gene: .
abundance: .
CDR3nt: TGCGCCAGCAGTCACCCGTCGGTCTTCAGAGACAGCCCCTACAATGAGCAGTTCTTC
CDR3aa: CASSHPSVFRDSPYNEQFF

v_gene: TRBV6-5
j_gene: TRBJ1-1
len: 14
d_gene: .
abundance: .
CDR3nt: TGTGCCAGCAGCGGAAAGGGAGGTGACACTGAAGCTTTCTTT
CDR3aa: CASSGKGGDTEAFF

v_gene: TRBV5-5
j_gene: TRBJ1-2
len: 14
d_gene: .
abundance: .
CDR3nt: TGTGCCAGCAGCTTGGGGAGGGGTCTCTATGGCTACACCTTC
CDR3aa: CASSLGRGLYGYTF

v_gene: TRBV5-1
j_gene: TRBJ1-1
len: 17
d_gene: TRBD1
abundance: .
CDR3nt: TGCGCCAGCACCGCGGTCGGGACAGGGGGTAGGTACACTGAAGCTTTCTTT
CDR3aa: CASTAVGTGGRYTEAFF

v_gene: TRBV9
j_gene: TRBJ2-3
len: 18
d_gene: TRBD1
abundance: .
CDR3nt: TGTGCCAGCAGCGTCGGACAGGGAGGCCCAGGGTGGACAGATACGCAGTATTTT
CDR3aa: CASSVGQGGPGWTDTQYF

v_gene: TRBV6-5
j_gene: TRBJ2-7
len: 14
d_gene: .
abundance: .
CDR3nt: TGTGCCAGCAGTTACGGGCAGATTGCCTACGAGCAGTACTTC
CDR3aa: CASSYGQIAYEQYF

v_gene: TRBV19
j_gene: TRBJ2-3
len: 15
d_gene: TRBD2
abundance: .
CDR3nt: TGTGCCAGTAGTATGGCGGGGGGCATCTCAAATACGCAGTATTTT
CDR3aa: CASSMAGGISNTQYF

v_gene: TRBV7-9
j_gene: TRBJ2-5
len: 14
d_gene: TRBD2
abundance: .
CDR3nt: TGTGCCAGCAGCTTCGGACTAGGCCAAGAGACCCAGTACTTC
CDR3aa: CASSFGLGQETQYF

v_gene: TRBV7-3
j_gene: TRBJ2-1
len: 17
d_gene: TRBD2
abundance: once
CDR3nt: TGTGCCAGCAGCTTAGGGGTGGGGCTAGCGGGTAACAATGAGCAGTTCTTC
CDR3aa: CASSLGVGLAGNNEQFF

v_gene: TRBV12-1
j_gene: TRBJ2-5
len: 18
d_gene: .
abundance: .
CDR3nt: TGTGCCAGCAGCTTTGAAGGGCCAGCGGGAGGTCCTTCAGAGACCCAGTACTTC
CDR3aa: CASSFEGPAGGPSETQYF

v_gene: TRBV11-3
j_gene: TRBJ2-3
len: 15
d_gene: TRBD1
abundance: .
CDR3nt: TGTGCCAGCAGCTTGAGACAGGGGAGCACAGATACGCAGTATTTT
CDR3aa: CASSLRQGSTDTQYF

v_gene: TRBV6-1
j_gene: TRBJ1-5
len: 17
d_gene: TRBD1
abundance: once
CDR3nt: TGTGCCAGCAGTGTTGGTTCCGGGACAGGGTCCAATCAGCCCCAGCATTTT
CDR3aa: CASSVGSGTGSNQPQHF

v_gene: TRBV29-1
j_gene: TRBJ2-6
len: 13
d_gene: .
abundance: .
CDR3nt: TGCAGTGCAGGTGTTGCTGGGGCCAACGTCCTGACTTTC
CDR3aa: CSAGVAGANVLTF

v_gene: TRBV30
j_gene: TRBJ1-3
len: 14
d_gene: .
abundance: .
CDR3nt: TGTGCCTGGAGTCGGAGGGATGGGAAAAACACCATATATTTT
CDR3aa: CAWSRRDGKNTIYF

v_gene: TRBV18
j_gene: TRBJ2-7
len: 13
d_gene: .
abundance: once
CDR3nt: TGTGCCAGCTCACCTACAGACTCCTACGAGCAGTACTTC
CDR3aa: CASSPTDSYEQYF

v_gene: TRBV4-1
j_gene: TRBJ1-4
len: 15
d_gene: .
abundance: .
CDR3nt: TGCGCCAGCAGCCAAGAGGGCGGGTTAGATGAAAAACTGTTTTTT
CDR3aa: CASSQEGGLDEKLFF

v_gene: TRBV19
j_gene: TRBJ2-5
len: 15
d_gene: .
abundance: .
CDR3nt: TGTGCCAGTAGTATTCGGAGGGGGACTACACGGACCCAGTACTTC
CDR3aa: CASSIRRGTTRTQYF

v_gene: TRBV15
j_gene: TRBJ1-1
len: 13
d_gene: TRBD1
abundance: .
CDR3nt: TGTGCCACCAGCAGGGACAGGGTCAAAACGGCTTTCTTT
CDR3aa: CATSRDRVKTAFF

v_gene: TRBV6-1
j_gene: TRBJ2-1
len: 15
d_gene: .
abundance: .
CDR3nt: TGTGCCAGCAGTGAAGCCCTGAGGTCCTACAATGAGCAGTTCTTC
CDR3aa: CASSEALRSYNEQFF

v_gene: TRBV5-1
j_gene: TRBJ1-6
len: 14
d_gene: .
abundance: .
CDR3nt: TGCGCCAGCAGCTTGGGACAGCCTAATTCACCCCTCCACTTT
CDR3aa: CASSLGQPNSPLHF

v_gene: TRBV5-1
j_gene: TRBJ2-5
len: 18
d_gene: TRBD2
abundance: once
CDR3nt: TGCGCCAGCAGCTTGGGACTAGCGGGAGGGCGGGGACAAGAGACCCAGTACTTC
CDR3aa: CASSLGLAGGRGQETQYF

v_gene: TRBV19
j_gene: TRBJ1-5
len: 16
d_gene: TRBD1
abundance: .
CDR3nt: TGTGCCAGTAGGGGGGACAGGGGGTATAGCAATCAGCCCCAGCATTTT
CDR3aa: CASRGDRGYSNQPQHF

v_gene: TRBV7-3
j_gene: TRBJ1-1
len: 13
d_gene: .
abundance: .
CDR3nt: TGTGCCAGCAGCTTATCAGGGGTCACTGAAGCTTTCTTT
CDR3aa: CASSLSGVTEAFF

v_gene: TRBV7-3
j_gene: TRBJ1-1
len: 13
d_gene: .
abundance: .
CDR3nt: TGTGCCAGCAGCTTACAGGGAAACACTGAAGCTTTCTTT
CDR3aa: CASSLQGNTEAFF

v_gene: TRBV9
j_gene: TRBJ2-1
len: 18
d_gene: TRBD2
abundance: .
CDR3nt: TGTGCCAGCAGCGTAGACCCGTTAGTAGCGGGGGATTACAATGAGCAGTTCTTC
CDR3aa: CASSVDPLVAGDYNEQFF

v_gene: TRBV7-8
j_gene: TRBJ2-5
len: 14
d_gene: TRBD2
abundance: .
CDR3nt: TGTGCCAGCAGCGGATCTAGCGGGGGCGAGACCCAGTACTTC
CDR3aa: CASSGSSGGETQYF

v_gene: TRBV29-1
j_gene: TRBJ2-2
len: 16
d_gene: TRBD2
abundance: .
CDR3nt: TGCAGCGCCCGGGGAGCGGGAGGGCCTATCACCGGGGAGCTGTTTTTT
CDR3aa: CSARGAGGPITGELFF

v_gene: TRBV19
j_gene: TRBJ2-4
len: 16
d_gene: TRBD2
abundance: .
CDR3nt: TGTGCCAGTAGTATAGACTACCGACCGGGGGGAAACATTCAGTACTTC
CDR3aa: CASSIDYRPGGNIQYF

v_gene: TRBV19
j_gene: TRBJ2-3
len: 16
d_gene: TRBD2
abundance: .
CDR3nt: TGTGCCAGTAGTAAACCACTAGCGGGGGGGCAAGATACGCAGTATTTT
CDR3aa: CASSKPLAGGQDTQYF

v_gene: TRBV3-1/TRBV3-2
j_gene: TRBJ2-6
len: 17
d_gene: TRBD2
abundance: .
CDR3nt: TGTGCCAGCAGCCCGACTAGCGGGGGGTCTGGGGCCAACGTCCTGACTTTC
CDR3aa: CASSPTSGGSGANVLTF

v_gene: TRBV7-9
j_gene: TRBJ1-1
len: 15
d_gene: TRBD1
abundance: once
CDR3nt: TGTGCCAGCAGCGGGGAACAGGGGGCGAGCACTGAAGCTTTCTTT
CDR3aa: CASSGEQGASTEAFF

v_gene: TRBV4-1
j_gene: TRBJ2-7
len: 17
d_gene: TRBD2
abundance: .
CDR3nt: TGCGCCAGCAGCCTAAGAGAGGGACGGGAGGGCCTCTACGAGCAGTACTTC
CDR3aa: CASSLREGREGLYEQYF

v_gene: TRBV24-1
j_gene: TRBJ1-5
len: 17
d_gene: .
abundance: .
CDR3nt: TGTGCCACCAGTGACCCCGAGTCCTCCAGGGGCAATCAGCCCCAGCATTTT
CDR3aa: CATSDPESSRGNQPQHF

v_gene: TRBV6-5
j_gene: TRBJ1-1
len: 15
d_gene: TRBD1
abundance: .
CDR3nt: TGTGCCAGCAGTCCACGACAGGGGCCGAACACTGAAGCTTTCTTT
CDR3aa: CASSPRQGPNTEAFF

v_gene: TRBV5-1
j_gene: TRBJ2-3
len: 16
d_gene: .
abundance: .
CDR3nt: TGCGCCAGCAGCTCTCCGGGCGGGATGTCCGCAGATACGCAGTATTTT
CDR3aa: CASSSPGGMSADTQYF

v_gene: TRBV28
j_gene: TRBJ1-3
len: 14
d_gene: .
abundance: .
CDR3nt: TGTGCCAGCAGTTTAGGAGGGTTAGGAAACACCATATATTTT
CDR3aa: CASSLGGLGNTIYF

v_gene: TRBV2
j_gene: TRBJ1-6
len: 14
d_gene: .
abundance: .
CDR3nt: TGTGCCAGCAGTGAAAACGGTCTAAATTCACCCCTCCACTTT
CDR3aa: CASSENGLNSPLHF

v_gene: TRBV7-3
j_gene: TRBJ2-7
len: 15
d_gene: .
abundance: .
CDR3nt: TGTGCCAGCAGCCCCGATTCGGGATATGTCTACGAGCAGTACTTC
CDR3aa: CASSPDSGYVYEQYF

v_gene: TRBV18
j_gene: TRBJ1-1
len: 15
d_gene: TRBD1
abundance: .
CDR3nt: TGTGCCAGCTCACCGCTCCACAGGGGGGGCACTGAAGCTTTCTTT
CDR3aa: CASSPLHRGGTEAFF

v_gene: TRBV5-1
j_gene: TRBJ2-2
len: 21
d_gene: TRBD2
abundance: .
CDR3nt: TGCGCCAGCGCACCGCGCGAAGGGACTAGCGGGAGAGGGGTGAACACCGGGGAGCTGTTTTTT
CDR3aa: CASAPREGTSGRGVNTGELFF

v_gene: TRBV7-3
j_gene: TRBJ2-5
len: 14
d_gene: TRBD1
abundance: .
CDR3nt: TGTGCCAGCAGCCCCGGGACAGGGGAAGAGACCCAGTACTTC
CDR3aa: CASSPGTGEETQYF

v_gene: TRBV5-1
j_gene: TRBJ2-2
len: 15
d_gene: .
abundance: .
CDR3nt: TGCGCCAGCAGCTCCGGGCAGGGCGGCACCGGGGAGCTGTTTTTT
CDR3aa: CASSSGQGGTGELFF

v_gene: TRBV11-2
j_gene: TRBJ2-7
len: 15
d_gene: TRBD1
abundance: once
CDR3nt: TGTGCCAGCAGCTTCGGGACAGGGGGCTCCTACGAGCAGTACTTC
CDR3aa: CASSFGTGGSYEQYF